At least ten counts were recorded for the clone carrying this TCR beta chain. Its antigen is unknown. The sample comes from a study of T cell repertoires in cytomegalovirus infection. V dropped 2 bases and J dropped 3 bases, with 11 bases sitting between them. Germline V lookup: CDR1 GTSNPN, CDR2 SVGIG (reference sequence). This CDR3 has 13 amino acids. TCRdb independently ran MiXCR on the reads; one entry per CDR3 protein. The sample holds about 490,000 distinct CDR3 sequences; around 11% are singletons and the top ten take more than 8.5%. Study observations and caveats: Dominating the ex vivo response were HLA-C-restricted CMV-specific TCR beta clonotypes.

This receptor was identified in a human donor in good health (CMV status not recorded). Some clones in this sample may be carry-over from other donors' samples. The rearrangement uses TRBV30 and TRBJ2-7; tentatively, D is TRBD1 or TRBD2 (5 bases each). Sequenced material: PBMCs. DNA for the CDR3: TGTGCCTGGAGTCCCCGGGACGGCTACGAGCAGTACTTC. Protein product: CAWSPRDGYEQYF.